The source of this T cell receptor beta chain is a study of identical twins. CDR1 and CDR2 from the germline V gene are DFQATT and SNEGSKA (reference sequence). Between the trimmed V and J ends, which lost 3 bases and 4 bases, there was a span of 12 bases. The CDR3 spans 13 residues. Only healthy Caucasians were included as donors. MiXCR, run by TCRdb on the 5' RACE reads, gives a single entry per CDR3 protein. The sample has around 1.7 million distinct CDR3 sequences, around 33% seen once. The sequenced material came from cord blood. The V gene is TRBV20-1, the J gene TRBJ2-5; D call uncertain. The sequence came from a newborn girl in good health. CDR3 coding DNA: TGCAGTGCTAGGACCGGGCCGTTAGAGACCCAGTACTTC. It is translated as CSARTGPLETQYF.